These 9 T cell receptor beta chains came from one sample sequenced in a study of immune characterization of retroperitoneal liposarcoma. TCRdb reanalysed the PCR reads using MiXCR and keeps one entry per CDR3 protein. The sample lists 10,000 or so distinct CDR3 sequences, about 27% occurring once. Material: tumor tissue. The source of these receptors is a male donor with retroperitoneal liposarcoma.

The chain uses TRBV6-6 and TRBJ2-3, with D perhaps given as TRBD1 or TRBD2 (5 bases each). TRBJ2-7 explains the end of the DNA better; the J call may be wrong. From germline, CDR1 is MNHNY and CDR2 SVGAGI (reference sequence). This CDR3 has 12 residues. This CDR3 is CASSGWGNEQYF. The DNA of the CDR3 is TGTGCCAGCAGTGGGTGGGGGAACGAGCAGTACTTC.

This clonotype was counted ten times or more. This sequence joins TRBV12-3 or TRBV12-4 and TRBJ2-3, with D possibly being TRBD2 (6 bases). The CDR3 length is 17 residues. The V and J ends lost 6 bases and 0 bases respectively, with 19 bases between them. In DNA form, the CDR3 reads TGTGCCAGCAGCCTCGGAGGGGTGGGGATTAGCACAGATACGCAGTATTTT. The encoded protein is CASSLGGVGISTDTQYF.

This clonotype was seen many times. The V and J genes are TRBV27 and TRBJ2-1, with D unclear. Between the trimmed V and J ends, which lost 3 bases and 6 bases, there was a span of 3 bases. This CDR3 is built from 11 residues. The V gene's germline CDR1 is MNHEY and CDR2 SMNVEV (reference sequence). CDR3 amino acids: CASSFFNEQFF. The CDR3 DNA is TGTGCCAGCAGTTTCTTCAATGAGCAGTTCTTC.

This rearrangement joins TRBV7-6 to TRBJ2-1; D not certain. This CDR3 region has 15 residues. Trimming took off 2 bases at V and 3 bases at J, with 11 bases between the two ends. CDR1 and CDR2 from the germline V gene are SGHVS and FNYEAQ. The CDR3 loop is CASSLSPDVYNEQFF. In DNA, the CDR3 is TGTGCCAGCAGCTTATCGCCTGACGTCTACAATGAGCAGTTCTTC.

The table lists this clonotype with a few counts. The genes are TRBV6-1 and TRBJ2-7; 9 bases line up with TRBD1. The V gene's germline CDR1 is MNHNS and CDR2 SASEGT. The CDR3 loop spans 14 amino acids. V dropped 7 bases and J dropped 2; count of bases not matched to a gene: 6. In nucleotides, the CDR3 is TGTGCCAGCATGTCGACAGGGGGTCCCTACGAGCAGTACTTC. Translating it yields CASMSTGGPYEQYF.

J is TRBJ2-5 and V is TRBV11-3, with 10 bases fitting TRBD1. From germline, CDR1 is SGHNT and CDR2 YENEEA. V shed 5 bases and J 4 bases; nucleotides not matched to a gene: 7. This CDR3 is built from 15 residues. The CDR3: CASSPGQGRRETQYF. The DNA of the CDR3 is TGTGCCAGCAGCCCGGGACAGGGGCGGAGAGAGACCCAGTACTTC.

The chain links TRBV27 to TRBJ2-5; a possible D gene is TRBD2 (5 bases). The tail of the sequence fits TRBJ2-4 better, so the J call may be wrong. The CDR3 is 15 residues long. CDR1 is MNHEY and CDR2 is SMNVEV in the germline V gene (reference sequence). CDR3 region: CASSLGGSGKNIQYF. In DNA, the CDR3 is TGTGCCAGCAGTTTAGGTGGGAGCGGCAAAAACATTCAGTACTTC.

There are a few counts of this clonotype. The chain joins TRBV7-2 to TRBJ1-2, with D unresolved. Looked up from germline, CDR1 is SGHTA and CDR2 is FQGNSA. V dropped 1 base and J dropped 2 bases, with 5 bases sitting between them. The CDR3 extends over 13 amino acids. CDR3 sequence (DNA): TGTGCCAGCAGCTTAGACAAGAACTATGGCTACACCTTC. It codes for CASSLDKNYGYTF.

This clonotype showed up just a few times. The chain combines TRBV6-1 with TRBJ2-3; 9 bases match TRBD1. This CDR3 spans 16 amino acids. Germline V lookup: CDR1 MNHNS, CDR2 SASEGT. The V and J ends lost 5 bases and 2 bases, in that order; junction bases with no gene match: 8. The CDR3 reads CASSLGTGTTTDTQYF. The CDR3 DNA reads TGTGCCAGCAGTCTTGGGACAGGGACTACCACAGATACGCAGTATTTT.